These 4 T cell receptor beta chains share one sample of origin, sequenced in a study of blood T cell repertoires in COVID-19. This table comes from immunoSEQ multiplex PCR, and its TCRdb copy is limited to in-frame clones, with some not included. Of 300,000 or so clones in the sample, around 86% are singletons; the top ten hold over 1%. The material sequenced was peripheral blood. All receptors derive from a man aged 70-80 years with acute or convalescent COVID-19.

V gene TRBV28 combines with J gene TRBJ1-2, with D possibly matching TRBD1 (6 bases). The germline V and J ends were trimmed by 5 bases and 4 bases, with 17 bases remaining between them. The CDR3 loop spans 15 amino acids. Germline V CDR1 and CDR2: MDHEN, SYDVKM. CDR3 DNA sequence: TGTGCCAGCAGTCCAGGACAGCCCCGATCCTATGGCTACACCTTC. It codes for CASSPGQPRSYGYTF.

CDR3 residues: CATSNGGDTQYF. CDR3 DNA: TGTGCCACCTCAAACGGGGGGGATACGCAGTATTTT. The chain uses TRBV15 and TRBJ2-3; 7 positions match TRBD2. Per the germline V gene, CDR1 is LNHNV and CDR2 is YYDKDF (reference sequence). Trimming at V came to 8 bases and at J to 6 bases, leaving 5 bases not matched to a gene. This CDR3 comprises 12 residues.

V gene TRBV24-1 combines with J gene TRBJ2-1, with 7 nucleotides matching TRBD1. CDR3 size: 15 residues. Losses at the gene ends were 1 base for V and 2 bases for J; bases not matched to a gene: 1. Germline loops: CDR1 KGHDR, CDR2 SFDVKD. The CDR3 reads CATSDFGTAYNEQFF. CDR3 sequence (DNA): TGTGCCACCAGTGATTTCGGGACAGCCTACAATGAGCAGTTCTTC.

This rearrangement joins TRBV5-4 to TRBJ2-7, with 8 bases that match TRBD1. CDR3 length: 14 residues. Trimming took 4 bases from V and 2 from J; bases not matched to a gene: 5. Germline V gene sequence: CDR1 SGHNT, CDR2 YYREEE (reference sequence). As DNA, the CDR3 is TGTGCCAGCAGCGCTCAGGGGGCGGCCTACGAGCAGTACTTC. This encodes CASSAQGAAYEQYF.